The 11 T cell receptor beta chains below were found in one sample sequenced in a study of blood T cell repertoires in COVID-19. The repertoire was sequenced with immunoSEQ multiplex PCR; TCRdb's copy has only in-frame clones and lacks some. Of 200,000 to 250,000 clones listed, approximately 80% are singletons. Material: peripheral blood. The origin of the receptors is a woman aged 18-35 years with acute or convalescent COVID-19.

The J gene is TRBJ1-4, the V gene TRBV29-1; D is unclear. Trimming stripped 3 bases from V and 6 bases from J, with 11 bases between. The germline gives CDR1 SQVTM, CDR2 ANQGSEA. The length of the CDR3 is 13 residues. CDR3 in DNA: TGCAGCGTTGAGTCACCAACGGATGAAAAACTGTTTTTT. It yields the protein CSVESPTDEKLFF. Looking up the rest from reference TRBV29-1 and TRBJ1-4 gives the full variable domain: SAVISQKPSRDICQRGTSLTIQCQVDSQVTMMFWYRQQPGQSLTLIATANQGSEATYESGFVIDKFPISRPNLTFSTLTVSNMSPEDSSIYLCSVESPTDEKLFFGSGTQLSVL.

V gene TRBV6-6 combines with J gene TRBJ2-7, with TRBD1 matching 7 bases. V was clipped by 7 bases and J by 3 bases; unmatched bases: 15. The germline V gene has CDR1 MNHNY and CDR2 SVGAGI (reference sequence). The CDR3 covers 16 residues. DNA for the CDR3: TGTGCCAGCACAATGAACAGGGGAAGAGAGGGCTACGAGCAGTACTTC. It specifies CASTMNRGREGYEQYF.

The chain joins TRBV5-1 to TRBJ2-7; a possible D gene is TRBD1 (6 bases). The V gene lost 6 bases and the J gene lost 0 bases, with 10 bases spanning the gap. CDR1 is SGHRS, CDR2 YFSETQ, per germline. The CDR3 is made up of 13 amino acids. CDR3 coding DNA: TGCGCCAGCACCGGGGACAACTCCTACGAGCAGTACTTC. Translated: CASTGDNSYEQYF.

This chain joins TRBV30 and TRBJ2-7; TRBD1 matches 9 bases. CDR3 size: 15 residues. Germline CDR1 is GTSNPN and CDR2 is SVGIG (reference sequence). J lost 2 bases, V lost 3 bases, and 8 bases had no gene match. Here the CDR3 reads CAWSGQGTGAYEQYF. The CDR3 bases are TGTGCCTGGAGCGGACAGGGGACTGGCGCCTACGAGCAGTACTTC.

The chain recombines TRBV6-1 with TRBJ1-5; D ambiguous. The CDR3 has 13 amino acids. Germline V gives CDR1 MNHNS, CDR2 SASEGT. V was trimmed by 2 bases and J by 1 base, leaving 3 bases between them. The CDR3 spells CASSELSNQPQHF. The CDR3 DNA reads TGTGCCAGCAGTGAACTGAGCAATCAGCCCCAGCATTTT.

Only one count was recorded for this clone. The V call is TRBV10-3, the J call TRBJ2-1; 12 bases map to TRBD2. V trimming: 1 base; J trimming: 4 bases; junction bases outside the gene matches: 20. This CDR3 spans 22 amino acids. Germline CDR1 and CDR2: ENHRY and SYGVKD. The CDR3 DNA reads as TGTGCCATCAGTGAGTTGATCGGGGGCGCTAGGACTAGCGGGACCCGATACAATGAGCAGTTCTTC. As protein: CAISELIGGARTSGTRYNEQFF.

This chain uses TRBV2 with TRBJ1-1, with D possibly TRBD1 on 5 matching bases. Trimming stripped 7 bases from V and 0 bases from J, with 24 bases between. The CDR3 is 18 amino acids. Germline V gene sequence: CDR1 SNHLY, CDR2 FYNNEI. CDR3 sequence (DNA): TGTGCCAGCAAGGGGAAGTCGCCAGGGCCCTTTATGAACACTGAAGCTTTCTTT. Translated, it gives CASKGKSPGPFMNTEAFF.

The CDR3 DNA reads TGTGCCAGCAGCTTAGGGGCACGTAATTCACCCCTCCACTTT. Its protein product is CASSLGARNSPLHF. The rearrangement uses TRBV7-2 and TRBJ1-6; D is uncertain. From germline, CDR1 is SGHTA and CDR2 FQGNSA. The ends were cut back, 1 base at V and 6 bases at J, with 7 bases in the middle. The CDR3 is 14 amino acids.

The chain combines TRBV4-1 with TRBJ1-1; D possibly corresponds to TRBD1 (5 bases). CDR3 length equals 18 residues. CDR1 and CDR2 (germline): MGHRA, YSYEKL. Trimming removed 0 bases from V and 4 bases from J, with 21 bases in between. The CDR3 nucleotides are TGCGCCAGCAGCCAAGATCGGGTGGATTATGCGGGGGTCACTGAAGCTTTCTTT. Its protein is CASSQDRVDYAGVTEAFF.

The V gene is TRBV27, the J gene TRBJ2-2, with D maybe TRBD1 (6 bases). Trimming pared 6 bases from V and 6 bases from J, leaving 20 bases between. Germline-derived CDR1 and CDR2 are MNHEY and SMNVEV (reference sequence). This CDR3 is 16 amino acids long. As DNA, the CDR3 is TGTGCCAGCAGGCGGACAGAGGCAACTAGTCCCGGGGAGCTGTTTTTT. Its translation: CASRRTEATSPGELFF.

Turning to this clone: Distinct nucleotide sequences in the sample also encode this CDR3. This chain connects TRBV7-2 to TRBJ2-3; no reliable D call. Germline V gives CDR1 SGHTA, CDR2 FQGNSA. Trimming pared 3 bases from V and 0 bases from J, leaving 7 bases between. This CDR3 is 14 amino acids long. As DNA, the CDR3 is TGTGCCAGCAGCTTCCTGTCTAGCACAGATACGCAGTATTTT. This sequence encodes CASSFLSSTDTQYF. The full variable domain, with the rest looked up from reference TRBV7-2 and TRBJ2-3, is GAGVSQSPSNKVTEKGKDVELRCDPISGHTALYWYRQSLGQGLEFLIYFQGNSAPDKSGLPSDRFSAERTGGSVSTLTIQRTQQEDSAVYLCASSFLSSTDTQYFGPGTRLTVL.